Sequencing of this T cell receptor beta chain was carried out in a study of blood T cell repertoires in COVID-19. Study background: COVID-19 samples collected from the United States, Italy and Spain covered acute and convalescent phases. Nucleic acid was either cDNA or gDNA, and it came from T cells, B-cell-depleted T cells, or PBMCs.

As originally analysed: Reference gene primer amplification gave estimated nucleated cell counts. Libraries were prepared by immunoSEQ multiplex PCR; TCRdb keeps only in-frame clonotypes and omits some of them. V, J and clone size were drawn from that table, and D and trimming were deduced from the DNA. Among about 190,000 clones listed, 75% to 85% were seen once. The CDR3 has 13 amino acids. Deletions cut 6 bases from V and 5 bases from J, with 8 bases between. Germline-derived CDR1 and CDR2 are MGHDK and SYGVNS. This receptor was taken from a man in his sixties with acute or convalescent COVID-19. The chain uses TRBV25-1 and TRBJ1-6, with D perhaps TRBD1 (6 bases). The sequenced sample consisted of peripheral blood. The CDR3 loop is CASSQGNNSPLHF. The DNA of the CDR3 is TGTGCCAGCAGCCAGGGGAATAATTCACCCCTCCACTTT.